The following is a T cell receptor beta chain sequence with its context. CDR1 is GTSNPN and CDR2 is SVGIG in the germline V gene (reference sequence). The V segment lost 3 bases and the J segment 8 bases; nucleotides outside the gene matches: 5. The CDR3 has 14 residues. This sample is drawn from a study of blood T cell repertoires in COVID-19. The repertoire was sequenced with immunoSEQ multiplex PCR; TCRdb's copy has only in-frame clones and lacks some. This table has about 250,000 clones, about 88% appearing once. Participant-given clinical history determined each cohort assignment. The origin of this receptor is a woman in her forties or fifties who had recovered from COVID-19. The material sequenced was PBMCs or T cells enriched from blood (not recorded which). The chain recombines TRBV30 with TRBJ1-4; 11 bases are a match to TRBD1. The CDR3 nucleotides read TGTGCCTGGAGGGGACAGGGGGGAAAAGAAAAACTGTTTTTT. Translating gives CAWRGQGGKEKLFF.